This T cell receptor beta chain was found in a study of beta chain features in type 1 diabetes. This clone was seen a handful of times. Antigen specificity is unknown. Study-wide results and caveats: The VDJ junctions of type 1 diabetes patients carried fewer insertions and more deletions.

CD4+ cells of the naive, central memory, regulatory and stem cell-like memory types were sorted via CD45RO/CCR7/CD25/CD127/CD95/CD27. Trimming stripped 0 bases from V and 3 bases from J, with 6 bases between. Germline assignment: CDR1 SGDLS and CDR2 YYNGEE. The CDR3 spans 13 residues. The authors reverse transcribed all of the isolated RNA, so sequencing captured expressed TCRB transcripts. The average output of naive, central memory and regulatory T cell samples was a few million reads. Generated by immunoSEQ multiplex PCR, the TCRdb table keeps only in-frame clones and is missing some. This table holds 350,000 to 450,000 clones, around 16% found once.

The specimen was naive CD4+ T cells from blood. The chain combines TRBV9 with TRBJ1-2; no firm D call. The receptor was derived from a woman between 18 and 29 years old in good health. The CDR3, as DNA: TGTGCCAGCAGCGTAGATAGTCACTATGGCTACACCTTC. This sequence encodes CASSVDSHYGYTF.